The 21 T cell receptor beta chains in this list originate from one sample, sequenced in a study of neoadjuvant anti-PD-1 for oral cavity cancer. Time point of the sample: after neoadjuvant nivolumab, at surgical resection. Clones were sequenced by immunoSEQ multiplex PCR, and TCRdb holds only the in-frame ones, with some missing. Of 11,000 to 15,000 clones listed, 60% to 80% are singletons. The sample in question was PBMCs, obtained after nivolumab (anti-PD-1) treatment. The receptors were gathered from a person aged 40 to 85 with oral cavity squamous cell carcinoma.

The chain couples TRBV5-1 to TRBJ2-2, with TRBD2 matching over 12 bases. Per germline, CDR1 SGHRS and CDR2 YFSETQ. The CDR3 runs to 17 residues. The J segment lost 3 bases and the V segment lost 4 bases, leaving 7 bases of the junction unmatched. Written as DNA, the CDR3 is TGCGCCAGCAGCCCCTCTCGACTAGCGGGAGACACCGGGGAGCTGTTTTTT. Amino acid sequence: CASSPSRLAGDTGELFF.

This sequence joins TRBV6-1 and TRBJ2-2; 13 bases align to TRBD2. Trimming removed 5 bases from V and 8 bases from J; junction bases left unmatched: 2. The CDR3 is 14 residues long. The V gene's germline CDR1 is MNHNS and CDR2 SASEGT. The CDR3: CASSWTSGGGELFF. CDR3 coding DNA: TGTGCCAGCAGTTGGACTAGCGGGGGTGGGGAGCTGTTTTTT.

V is TRBV5-6 and J is TRBJ1-1; TRBD1 matches at 7 bases. The CDR3 length is 16 residues. From germline, CDR1 is SGHDT and CDR2 YYEEEE. J was trimmed by 10 bases and V by 0 bases; bases with no gene match: 15. CDR3 bases: TGTGCCAGCAGCTTGGCCGGGACAGAGGCGCTCTCTGGAGCTTTCTTT. It encodes CASSLAGTEALSGAFF.

The V call is TRBV5-1, the J call TRBJ1-2; D is undetermined. Germline CDR1 and CDR2: SGHRS and YFSETQ. Trimming stripped 0 bases from V and 0 bases from J, with 15 bases between. The CDR3 totals 17 residues. The CDR3 reads CASSLEGSQLANYGYTF. In nucleotides, the CDR3 is TGCGCCAGCAGCTTGGAGGGTAGCCAGCTCGCTAACTATGGCTACACCTTC.

The chain carries TRBV29-1 and TRBJ2-3, with TRBD1 as a possible D gene (7 bases). The CDR3 has 15 amino acids. Per the germline V gene, CDR1 is SQVTM and CDR2 is ANQGSEA. Trimming took 7 bases from V and 1 from J, leaving 18 bases between them. The CDR3 DNA reads TGCAGCGCCACCCCCCAGGGGGGAGGCACAGATACGCAGTATTTT. This encodes CSATPQGGGTDTQYF.

The chain has TRBV6-5 and TRBJ2-6; D ambiguous. The V gene's germline CDR1 is MNHEY and CDR2 SVGAGI. The CDR3 loop spans 15 amino acids. Trimming pared 6 bases from V and 0 bases from J, leaving 9 bases between. The CDR3 coding sequence is TGTGCCAGCAGCCCCGTTAGCTCTGGGGCCAACGTCCTGACTTTC. This sequence encodes CASSPVSSGANVLTF.

This clone has a handful of counts. The CDR3 sequence is CATSSRQGALRLNEKLFF. The DNA of the CDR3 is TGTGCCACCAGCAGTCGGCAGGGGGCTTTAAGGCTTAATGAAAAACTGTTTTTT. The gene calls are TRBV15 and TRBJ1-4; 8 nucleotides align to TRBD1. The CDR3 loop spans 18 amino acids. The V and J ends lost 3 bases and 4 bases, in that order; junction bases with no gene match: 13. CDR1 LNHNV and CDR2 YYDKDF come from the germline V gene (reference sequence).

V is TRBV27 and J is TRBJ1-2; TRBD1 aligns across 8 bases. Germline V gene sequence: CDR1 MNHEY, CDR2 SMNVEV (reference sequence). V lost 3 bases and J lost 6; bases outside the gene matches: 6. CDR3 length equals 14 residues. Written as DNA, the CDR3 is TGTGCCAGCAGTTTGTCGACAGGGGAGCATGGCTACACCTTC. Translation: CASSLSTGEHGYTF.

This clone was found a few times. The chain is built from TRBV19 and TRBJ1-1; tentative D call: TRBD1 (5 bases). Germline lookup yields CDR1 LNHDA and CDR2 SQIVND (reference sequence). This CDR3 has 17 residues. Trimming cost V 6 bases and J 0 bases, with 20 bases left between them. The CDR3 DNA reads TGTGCCAGTAGACCCTGGGACGTTAGATGGATGAACACTGAAGCTTTCTTT. Translated, it gives CASRPWDVRWMNTEAFF.

The gene calls are TRBV6-1 and TRBJ1-2; D is unresolved. There are 11 residues in the CDR3. CDR1 and CDR2 from the germline V gene are MNHNS and SASEGT. Trimming removed 3 bases at V and 13 bases at J, with 12 bases between. The CDR3 spells CASSDMTASTF. DNA for the CDR3: TGTGCCAGCAGTGATATGACGGCGTCCACCTTC.

V is TRBV5-8 and J is TRBJ1-4; D is perhaps TRBD1 (6 bases). Germline lookup yields CDR1 SGHTS and CDR2 YDEGEE. The CDR3 totals 15 residues. V lost 3 bases to trimming and J lost 2 bases, with 11 bases between them. CDR3: CASSWTASTNEKLFF. As DNA, the CDR3 is TGTGCCAGCAGCTGGACAGCAAGCACTAATGAAAAACTGTTTTTT.

This clone has a handful of counts. The chain employs TRBV6-1 and TRBJ1-5; D remains ambiguous. The V gene lost 5 bases and the J gene lost 7 bases, with 12 bases spanning the gap. Germline loops: CDR1 MNHNS, CDR2 SASEGT. The length of the CDR3 is 13 residues. The chain's CDR3 is CASSQDLRQPQHF. CDR3 nucleotides: TGTGCCAGCAGTCAGGACTTGAGGCAGCCCCAGCATTTT.

The rearrangement links TRBV19 to TRBJ2-7; TRBD2 matches at 9 bases. The CDR3 length is 16 residues. The trim removed 4 bases at V and 6 bases at J, leaving 13 bases unmatched. Germline V lookup: CDR1 LNHDA, CDR2 SQIVND (reference sequence). The CDR3: CASSRLRVAGDVEQYF. The CDR3 bases are TGTGCCAGTAGTAGGCTCCGGGTAGCGGGAGATGTCGAGCAGTACTTC.

V is TRBV5-5 and J is TRBJ2-3; possible D gene TRBD2, 7 bases. V was trimmed by 3 bases and J by 1 base, leaving 12 bases between them. The V gene's germline CDR1 is SGHKS and CDR2 YYEKEE (reference sequence). The CDR3 runs 15 residues. In DNA form, the CDR3 reads TGTGCCAGCAGCTCCCTGCGGGGGCGCACAGATACGCAGTATTTT. Translation gives CASSSLRGRTDTQYF.

This rearrangement joins TRBV19 to TRBJ2-7; 9 bases line up with TRBD2. V trimming: 5 bases; J trimming: 1 base; junction bases outside the gene matches: 3. The CDR3 spans 14 residues. CDR1 is LNHDA, CDR2 SQIVND, per germline (reference sequence). Here the CDR3 reads CASSYLAGSYEQYF. In DNA, the CDR3 is TGTGCCAGTAGTTACCTAGCGGGGTCCTACGAGCAGTACTTC.

This clone was picked up a small number of times. The chain employs TRBV6-1 and TRBJ1-1; tentative D call: TRBD1 (5 bases). CDR1 is MNHNS, CDR2 SASEGT, per germline. Trimming removed 8 bases at V and 3 bases at J, with 16 bases between. The CDR3 loop spans 14 amino acids. CDR3 nucleotides: TGTGCCAGCGAATCCTTCGGGGGTGACACTGAAGCTTTCTTT. This codes for CASESFGGDTEAFF.

This rearrangement joins TRBV7-3 to TRBJ2-3; a weak D match, TRBD2 (6 bases). Germline V gives CDR1 SGHTA, CDR2 FQGTGA. Trimming stripped 8 bases from V and 0 bases from J, with 18 bases between. This CDR3 region has 16 residues. This CDR3 is CASAGLSRGSTDTQYF. As DNA, the CDR3 is TGTGCCAGCGCGGGTCTTTCTCGGGGGAGCACAGATACGCAGTATTTT.

V and J are TRBV28 and TRBJ2-4, with TRBD1 identical over 10 bases. Unmatched junction bases numbered 5, after V lost 5 bases and J lost 1 base. CDR1 is MDHEN, CDR2 SYDVKM, per germline. The length of the CDR3 is 16 residues. CDR3 loop: CASSPRGQGAKNIQYF. As DNA, the CDR3 is TGTGCCAGCAGTCCCCGGGGACAGGGGGCCAAAAACATTCAGTACTTC.

The chain links TRBV2 to TRBJ2-3; 9 nucleotides match TRBD2. Germline V gene sequence: CDR1 SNHLY, CDR2 FYNNEI. V gave up 1 base and J gave up 0 bases; unmatched junction bases: 8. This CDR3 comprises 18 residues. This chain's CDR3 is CASSEGFWRGGSTDTQYF. CDR3 sequence (DNA): TGTGCCAGCAGTGAAGGCTTTTGGCGGGGGGGCAGCACAGATACGCAGTATTTT.

The chain carries TRBV10-1 and TRBJ1-1; 8 bases line up with TRBD1. The CDR3 consists of 13 residues. The germline gives CDR1 WNHNN, CDR2 SYGVQD (reference sequence). V lost 6 bases and J lost 3; bases outside the gene matches: 3. The CDR3 spells CASRDRVDTEAFF. The CDR3 region has the DNA TGCGCCAGCAGGGACAGGGTGGACACTGAAGCTTTCTTT.

This clone was recorded only once. The chain uses TRBV5-1 and TRBJ2-1; D remains ambiguous. The length of the CDR3 is 16 residues. V lost 6 bases and J lost 3, with 19 bases in between. CDR1 SGHRS and CDR2 YFSETQ come from the germline V gene. For the CDR3, the DNA is TGCGCCAGCATGCTTGGGTTGGATAGCAGCTACAATGAGCAGTTCTTC. Translating gives CASMLGLDSSYNEQFF.